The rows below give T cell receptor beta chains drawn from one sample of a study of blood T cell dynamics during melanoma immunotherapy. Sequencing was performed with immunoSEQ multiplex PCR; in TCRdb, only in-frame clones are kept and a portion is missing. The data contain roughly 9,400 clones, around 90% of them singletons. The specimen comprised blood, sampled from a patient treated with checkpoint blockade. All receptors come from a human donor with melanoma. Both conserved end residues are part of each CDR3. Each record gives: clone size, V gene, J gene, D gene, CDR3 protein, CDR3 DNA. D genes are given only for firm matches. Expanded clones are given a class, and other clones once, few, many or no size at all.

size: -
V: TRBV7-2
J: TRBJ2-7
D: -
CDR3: CASSQGGSRSYEQYF
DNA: TGTGCCAGCAGCCAGGGGGGGAGCAGGTCCTACGAGCAGTACTTC

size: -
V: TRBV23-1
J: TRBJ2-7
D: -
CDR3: CASSPGGEGAPGEQYF
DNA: TGCGCCAGCAGCCCCGGCGGGGAGGGGGCGCCGGGGGAGCAGTACTTC

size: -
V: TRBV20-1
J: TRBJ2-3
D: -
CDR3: CSARGRDTQYF
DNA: TGCAGTGCTCGGGGGCGGGATACGCAGTATTTT

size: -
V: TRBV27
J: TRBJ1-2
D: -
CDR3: CASSPYPPSNYGYTF
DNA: TGTGCCAGCAGTCCATACCCCCCCTCTAACTATGGCTACACCTTC

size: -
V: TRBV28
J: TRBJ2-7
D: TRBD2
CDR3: CASSPWGSGTTYEQYF
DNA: TGTGCCAGCAGTCCATGGGGTAGCGGGACTACCTACGAGCAGTACTTC

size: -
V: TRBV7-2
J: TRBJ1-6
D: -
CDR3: CASSRGAGSYYNSPLHF
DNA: TGTGCCAGCAGCCGGGGGGCAGGGAGCTACTATAATTCACCCCTCCACTTT

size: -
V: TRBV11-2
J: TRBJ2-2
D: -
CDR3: CASSLAGAGTTGELFF
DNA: TGTGCCAGCAGCTTGGCTGGAGCGGGTACCACCGGGGAGCTGTTTTTT

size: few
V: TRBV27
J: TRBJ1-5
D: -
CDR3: CASSLAVGQNQPQHF
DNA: TGTGCCAGCAGTTTGGCCGTGGGGCAAAATCAGCCCCAGCATTTT

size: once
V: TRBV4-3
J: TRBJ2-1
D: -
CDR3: CASSGVGRVGNEQFF
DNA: TGCGCCAGCAGCGGAGTTGGGCGAGTCGGCAATGAGCAGTTCTTC

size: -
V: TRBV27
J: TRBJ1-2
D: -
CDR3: CATTRENYGYTF
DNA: TGTGCCACCACAAGGGAGAACTATGGCTACACCTTC

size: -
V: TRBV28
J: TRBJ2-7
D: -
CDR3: CATQGYGTYEQYF
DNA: TGTGCCACTCAGGGTTACGGTACCTACGAGCAGTACTTC

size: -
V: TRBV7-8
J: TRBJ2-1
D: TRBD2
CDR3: CASSPARPGLGRNEQFF
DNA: TGTGCCAGCAGCCCCGCCCGACCGGGACTAGGTCGCAATGAGCAGTTCTTC

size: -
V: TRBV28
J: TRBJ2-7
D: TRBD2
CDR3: CAGGSPYEQYF
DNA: TGTGCCGGCGGGAGCCCCTACGAGCAGTACTTC

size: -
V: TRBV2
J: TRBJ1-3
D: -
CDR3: CASSGGRDSGNTIYF
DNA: TGTGCCAGCAGTGGGGGTAGGGACTCTGGAAACACCATATATTTT

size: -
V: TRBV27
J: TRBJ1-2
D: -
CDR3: CASSLMGSYGYTF
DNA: TGTGCCAGCAGTTTAATGGGAAGCTATGGCTACACCTTC

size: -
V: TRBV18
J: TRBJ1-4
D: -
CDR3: CASSRGPGGEKLFF
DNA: TGTGCCAGCTCACGCGGACCCGGAGGGGAAAAACTGTTTTTT

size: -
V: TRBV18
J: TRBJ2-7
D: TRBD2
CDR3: CASSPREGVYEQYF
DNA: TGTGCCAGCTCACCGCGGGAGGGGGTCTACGAGCAGTACTTC

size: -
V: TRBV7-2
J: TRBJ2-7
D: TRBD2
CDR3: CASSLLGLAGAEQYF
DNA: TGTGCCAGCAGCCTCCTGGGTCTAGCGGGAGCCGAGCAGTACTTC

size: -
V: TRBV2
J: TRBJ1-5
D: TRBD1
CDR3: CASSPRTGSSNQPQHF
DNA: TGTGCCAGCAGCCCCAGGACAGGGAGCAGCAATCAGCCCCAGCATTTT

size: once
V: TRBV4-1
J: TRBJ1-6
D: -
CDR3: CASSQESGDIYNSPLHF
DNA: TGCGCCAGCAGCCAAGAGAGTGGGGACATCTATAATTCACCCCTCCACTTT